The rows below give T cell receptor beta chains drawn from one sample of a study of Ad26.COV2.S vaccination and SARS-CoV-2 variants. Measured with immunoSEQ multiplex PCR; TCRdb has only the in-frame clones, and not every one. The sample has about 320,000 clones; 70% to 90% are singletons. Material: peripheral blood, obtained in a trial of Ad26.COV2.S vaccine versus placebo. The receptor set was obtained from a person aged 18-65 years who received the Ad26.COV2.S COVID-19 vaccine or a placebo. The CDR3 runs from the conserved cysteine through the conserved F or W.

TRBV5-1	TRBJ1-1	CASSALTVNTEAFF
TRBV5-8	TRBJ2-2	CASSLGGPHTGELFF
TRBV29-1	TRBJ1-1	CSVGRLTNTEAFF
TRBV21-1	TRBJ2-5	CADVAETQYF
TRBV7-6	TRBJ2-7	CASSPGITYEQYF
TRBV3-1/TRBV3-2	TRBJ1-2	CASSQYSVFPGQGAGGYTF
TRBV7-2	TRBJ2-7	CASSLSGSSYEQYF
TRBV7-2	TRBJ2-3	CASSLTALAGGQDTQYF
TRBV3-1/TRBV3-2	TRBJ1-1	CASSPTGSTEAFF
TRBV19	TRBJ2-2	CASCRGGNTGELFF
TRBV5-1	TRBJ2-5	CASTLDRAGTQYF
TRBV2	TRBJ1-3	CASSVNRGTGGNTIYF
TRBV7-2	TRBJ2-1	CASSFRGFPYNEQFF
TRBV7-2	TRBJ1-6	CASSLESRTGFGSPLHF
TRBV5-4	TRBJ1-1	CASSSGGKENTEAFF
TRBV6-6	TRBJ2-1	CASSYDGLSSYNEQFF
TRBV5-4	TRBJ1-4	CASSFGGTTNEKLFF
TRBV5-6	TRBJ1-2	CASSWGTYKNYGYTF
TRBV5-1	TRBJ1-3	CASSFTGLSGNTIYF
TRBV5-1	TRBJ1-2	CASSLAMGGAYGYTF
TRBV2	TRBJ2-7	CASSGRGQFYEQYF
TRBV18	TRBJ2-1	CASSPLIAGVNEQFF
TRBV6-6	TRBJ1-1	CASTGTGDTEAFF
TRBV9	TRBJ1-6	CASSLEALDRVSMCSYNSPLHF
TRBV6-2/TRBV6-3	TRBJ2-3	CASSYRGTGTDTQYF
TRBV11-2	TRBJ2-3	CASSFRGSSTDTQYF
TRBV30	TRBJ1-1	CAWVQGFSEAFF
TRBV30	TRBJ1-3	CAWSGQRNTIYF
TRBV3-1/TRBV3-2	TRBJ2-7	CASSQVSPPKYEQYF
TRBV7-9	TRBJ2-7	CASSSRGTASYEQYF
TRBV4-1	TRBJ1-2	CASSQAKGVGSGYTF
TRBV14	TRBJ1-1	CASSQVRTGGTEAFF
TRBV5-1	TRBJ1-1	CASNLVSVFNTEAFF
TRBV5-1	TRBJ1-1	CASSLSAGHTEAFF
TRBV25-1	TRBJ2-7	CASSEAGALLTYEQYF
TRBV5-1	TRBJ2-4	CASRETGAENIQYF